Below are 3 T cell receptor beta chains sequenced from a single sample in a study of human T cells and chemical hapten exposure. Time point specified: patch test 1, 2 weeks after DPC sensitization. Treatment defined: therapeutic diphenylcyclopropenone sensitization with weekly scalp DPC. TCRdb analysed the RACE reads with MiXCR anew, one entry per CDR3 protein. Altogether some 350,000 distinct CDR3 sequences are present, 5.5% to 8% being singletons, with the ten largest covering about 8%. The source material was whole blood, sampled in connection with sensitization to the hapten diphenylcyclopropenone (DPC). Every receptor here comes from a woman aged 18-29 years with alopecia areata. Some clones in this sample may be carry-over from other donors' samples.

The chain combines TRBV5-1 with TRBJ2-6; 8 nucleotides align to TRBD1. Germline lookup yields CDR1 SGHRS and CDR2 YFSETQ. The J segment lost 2 bases and the V segment lost 0 bases, leaving 7 bases of the junction unmatched. This CDR3 has 18 amino acids. CDR3 in DNA: TGCGCCAGCAGCTTGGCCAGGGCAGGGGGCGCTGGGGCCAACGTCCTGACTTTC. Translation gives CASSLARAGGAGANVLTF. The variable domain in full, with the rest retrieved from reference TRBV5-1 and TRBJ2-6, is KAGVTQTPRYLIKTRGQQVTLSCSPISGHRSVSWYQQTPGQGLQFLFEYFSETQRNKGNFPGRFSGRQFSNSRSEMNVSTLELGDSALYLCASSLARAGGAGANVLTFGAGSRLTVL.

This rearrangement joins TRBV11-1 to TRBJ1-6; D unclear. The germline CDR1 and CDR2 sequences are SGHAT and FQDESV (reference sequence). V lost 4 bases and J 7 bases, leaving 14 bases between the germline ends. The CDR3 is 15 residues long. CDR3 sequence reads: CASSSRHGPNSPLHF. The CDR3 DNA reads as TGTGCCAGCAGCTCTCGACACGGACCCAATTCACCCCTCCACTTT.

This clonotype was counted ten times or more. The genes are TRBV6-2 or TRBV6-3 and TRBJ1-1; D is unresolved. Trimming stripped 5 bases from V and 0 bases from J, with 10 bases between. The CDR3 contains 14 residues. From germline, CDR1 is MNHEY and CDR2 SVGEGT. The CDR3 spells CASSNIHLNTEAFF. The CDR3 DNA is TGTGCCAGCAGTAACATCCACCTGAACACTGAAGCTTTCTTT.